The 23 T cell receptor beta chains below come from one sample, sequenced in a study of long-term antiretroviral therapy in people with HIV. It was version v3.0 of the immunoSEQ assay that was run at survey level. The data were produced by immunoSEQ multiplex PCR, yet TCRdb's version contains in-frame clones alone and is incomplete. The sample has 14,000 or so clones, roughly 82% seen once. Sequences were derived from unsorted PBMCs, sampled 0.4 years after starting antiretroviral therapy. The receptors derive from a man aged 25-45 years with HIV.

This sequence joins TRBV7-9 and TRBJ1-3; 10 positions agree with TRBD1. The CDR3 has 16 amino acids. After removal of 5 bases from V and 2 bases from J, the junction contained 6 bases not matched to a gene. Germline loops: CDR1 SEHNR, CDR2 FQNEAQ (reference sequence). The CDR3 reads CASSHGTGDPGNTIYF. In DNA, the CDR3 is TGTGCCAGCAGCCACGGGACAGGGGACCCTGGAAACACCATATATTTT.

The chain links TRBV4-1 to TRBJ2-1; 13 bases agree with TRBD2. V was pared by 6 bases and J by 5 bases, with 16 bases of the junction left unmatched. The CDR3 covers 19 residues. Per the germline V gene, CDR1 is MGHRA and CDR2 is YSYEKL. For the CDR3, the DNA is TGCGCCAGCAGGGCCTTGAGACTAGCGGGAGGTTCCAGCCACAATGAGCAGTTCTTC. Encoded protein: CASRALRLAGGSSHNEQFF.

The chain couples TRBV11-2 to TRBJ1-2, with TRBD1 as a possible D gene (6 bases). The germline V gene encodes CDR1 SGHAT and CDR2 FQNNGV. The CDR3 loop spans 14 amino acids. Between the trimmed V and J ends, which lost 4 bases and 4 bases, there was a span of 13 bases. The CDR3 spells CASSYLRGAYGYTF. For the CDR3, the DNA is TGTGCCAGCAGCTACCTAAGGGGGGCCTATGGCTACACCTTC.

V gene TRBV6-1 combines with J gene TRBJ2-3; no reliable D call. The germline V gene has CDR1 MNHNS and CDR2 SASEGT. The CDR3 runs 13 residues. Deletions cut 4 bases from V and 6 bases from J, with 11 bases between. The CDR3: CASSGRGVDTQYF. The CDR3 DNA reads TGTGCCAGCAGTGGTCGAGGTGTGGATACGCAGTATTTT.

This chain links TRBV19 with TRBJ2-7, with D possibly matching TRBD1 (6 bases). V lost 5 bases and J lost 6, with 20 bases in between. Germline loops: CDR1 LNHDA, CDR2 SQIVND (reference sequence). The CDR3 contains 15 residues. Here the CDR3 DNA reads TGTGCCAGTAGTTTAAACGGCGCATCACAGGGCGAGCAGTACTTC. Its translation is CASSLNGASQGEQYF.

CDR3 in DNA: TGTGCCAGCGGCTACTACGAGCAGTACTTC. This encodes CASGYYEQYF. V and J are TRBV27 and TRBJ2-7; D is uncertain. Germline CDR1 and CDR2: MNHEY and SMNVEV (reference sequence). Trimming left V 8 bases short and J 3 bases short, with 5 bases between. CDR3 length equals 10 residues.

V usage is TRBV6-6 and J usage is TRBJ1-6; the D is unclear. This CDR3 region has 14 residues. The germline V gene encodes CDR1 MNHNY and CDR2 SVGAGI (reference sequence). Trimming removed 0 bases from V and 4 bases from J, with 4 bases in between. In DNA, the CDR3 is TGTGCCAGCAGTTACTCTATATATAATTCACCCCTCCACTTT. It is translated as CASSYSIYNSPLHF.

This rearrangement joins TRBV30 to TRBJ2-2, with D hard to call. CDR3 length equals 13 residues. The germline V gene has CDR1 GTSNPN and CDR2 SVGIG (reference sequence). V was clipped by 5 bases and J by 5 bases, with 12 bases between them. CDR3 nucleotide sequence: TGTGCCTGGTGTCGGAGTCCGACCGGGGAGCTGTTTTTT. As protein: CAWCRSPTGELFF.

This chain uses TRBV6-5 with TRBJ1-2; TRBD1 is a possible D gene (5 bases). Between the trimmed V and J ends, which lost 7 bases and 2 bases, there was a span of 8 bases. Germline values: CDR1 MNHEY, CDR2 SVGAGI. The CDR3 spans 12 residues. CDR3 residues: CASTGGNYGYTF. In nucleotides, the CDR3 is TGTGCCAGCACCGGGGGGAACTATGGCTACACCTTC.

This chain links TRBV7-9 with TRBJ2-5, with TRBD2 matching 8 bases. Germline V gene lookup returns CDR1 SEHNR and CDR2 FQNEAQ (reference sequence). The CDR3 runs to 13 residues. V shed 6 bases and J 5 bases; nucleotides not matched to a gene: 5. The CDR3 nucleotides are TGTGCCAGCAGTGTGGCGGGGGGTGAGACCCAGTACTTC. It yields the protein CASSVAGGETQYF.

The rearrangement uses TRBV7-9 and TRBJ1-2; D gene uncertain. The V and J ends lost 1 base and 3 bases respectively, with 9 bases between them. This CDR3 is built from 14 residues. The germline V gene has CDR1 SEHNR and CDR2 FQNEAQ (reference sequence). The DNA for the CDR3 is TGTGCCAGCAGCTTAGAGCAGATCTACTATGGCTACACCTTC. Translation gives CASSLEQIYYGYTF.

This clone appeared once. The chain combines TRBV5-1 with TRBJ2-2; possible D gene TRBD1, 6 bases. V lost 0 bases, J lost 4 bases, and 7 bases lay in between. The CDR3 runs to 14 residues. Germline V gene sequence: CDR1 SGHRS, CDR2 YFSETQ. The DNA for the CDR3 is TGCGCCAGCAGCTTGGGGACAGTCACCGGGGAGCTGTTTTTT. It encodes CASSLGTVTGELFF.

This sequence joins TRBV6-5 and TRBJ1-3; a possible D gene is TRBD1 (6 bases). CDR1 MNHEY and CDR2 SVGAGI come from the germline V gene. Trimming shortened V by 6 bases and J by 9 bases, and 18 bases separated the two germline ends. The length of the CDR3 is 14 residues. The CDR3 loop is CASSQPGDVGTIYF. CDR3 bases: TGTGCCAGCAGCCAACCAGGGGACGTCGGCACCATATATTTT.

The CDR3 coding sequence is TGTGCCAGCAGTGACAGGGGGCGACATGGCTACACCTTC. Translating gives CASSDRGRHGYTF. The V call is TRBV28, the J call TRBJ1-2; 10 bases match TRBD1. The trim removed 5 bases at V and 6 bases at J, leaving 3 bases unmatched. This CDR3 is built from 13 residues. The V gene's germline CDR1 is MDHEN and CDR2 SYDVKM.

This chain connects TRBV7-3 to TRBJ2-7, with D unclear. Trimming shortened V by 1 base and J by 4 bases, and 11 bases separated the two germline ends. This CDR3 is built from 14 residues. Germline loops: CDR1 SGHTA, CDR2 FQGTGA. The CDR3 reads CASSLKAGPYEQYF. In DNA, the CDR3 is TGTGCCAGCAGCTTAAAAGCCGGGCCGTACGAGCAGTACTTC.

The gene calls are TRBV18 and TRBJ1-1; D unresolved. The V gene's germline CDR1 is KGHSH and CDR2 LQKENI. The CDR3 consists of 13 residues. V dropped 1 base and J dropped 5 bases, with 8 bases sitting between them. The CDR3 reads CASSPRPTTEAFF. As DNA, the CDR3 is TGTGCCAGCTCACCACGTCCGACAACTGAAGCTTTCTTT. The full variable domain, rest sourced from reference TRBV18 and TRBJ1-1, is NAGVMQNPRHLVRRRGQEARLRCSPMKGHSHVYWYRQLPEEGLKFMVYLQKENIIDESGMPKERFSAEFPKEGPSILRIQQVVRGDSAAYFCASSPRPTTEAFFGQGTRLTVV.

The genes are TRBV19 and TRBJ1-1, with 7 bases that match TRBD1. Trimming at V came to 0 bases and at J to 4 bases, leaving 5 bases not matched to a gene. Germline-derived CDR1 and CDR2 are LNHDA and SQIVND (reference sequence). This CDR3 spans 15 amino acids. CDR3 sequence reads: CASSIESRGSTEAFF. Written as DNA, the CDR3 is TGTGCCAGTAGTATAGAGAGCAGGGGGAGCACTGAAGCTTTCTTT.

The chain links TRBV19 to TRBJ1-3, with D unresolved. The V end was cut by 4 bases, the J end by 4 bases, with 8 bases between. This CDR3 has 13 residues. Per the germline V gene, CDR1 is LNHDA and CDR2 is SQIVND (reference sequence). The chain's CDR3 is CASSKGSGNTIYF. Here the CDR3 DNA reads TGTGCCAGTAGTAAAGGGTCCGGAAACACCATATATTTT.

The rearrangement joins TRBV5-1 to TRBJ2-7; TRBD1 aligns across 7 bases. The germline gives CDR1 SGHRS, CDR2 YFSETQ. The CDR3 totals 18 residues. J was trimmed by 2 bases and V by 2 bases; bases with no gene match: 16. The DNA of the CDR3 is TGCGCCAGCAGCTTAGTTCCACCATCAGGGGGTTTACCCTACGAGCAGTACTTC. Translation gives CASSLVPPSGGLPYEQYF.

The rearrangement uses TRBV10-3 and TRBJ1-1; 7 nucleotides align to TRBD1. The CDR3 consists of 16 residues. Trimming removed 2 bases from V and 5 bases from J; junction bases left unmatched: 11. Germline CDR1 reads ENHRY; CDR2 reads SYGVKD. CDR3 DNA: TGTGCCATCAGTGAGCTGGAGGGATCAGGGGGAACTGAAGCTTTCTTT. The encoded protein is CAISELEGSGGTEAFF.

The chain has TRBV5-4 and TRBJ2-3, with 10 bases fitting TRBD1. Germline assignment: CDR1 SGHNT and CDR2 YYREEE (reference sequence). This CDR3 comprises 19 residues. The trim removed 0 bases at V and 4 bases at J, leaving 14 bases unmatched. CDR3 DNA sequence: TGTGCCAGCAGCTTGGCGGGACAGGGGTTGGTTTTCGGTGCAGATACGCAGTATTTT. Translated: CASSLAGQGLVFGADTQYF.

The chain uses TRBV9 and TRBJ1-5; D is unclear. V was pared by 0 bases and J by 0 bases, with 13 bases between. Germline CDR1 reads SGDLS; CDR2 reads YYNGEE. The CDR3 runs to 17 residues. The CDR3 region is CASSVVLTDYSNQPQHF. Written as DNA, the CDR3 is TGTGCCAGCAGCGTAGTCCTGACCGATTATAGCAATCAGCCCCAGCATTTT.

The chain has TRBV6-1 and TRBJ2-7; 10 bases map to TRBD2. V dropped 4 bases and J dropped 3; count of bases not matched to a gene: 3. This CDR3 contains 14 residues. Germline V lookup: CDR1 MNHNS, CDR2 SASEGT. CDR3 in amino acids: CASSGLAGLYEQYF. The CDR3 coding sequence is TGTGCCAGCAGTGGACTAGCGGGCCTCTACGAGCAGTACTTC.